Listed below are T cell receptor beta chains from one sample, sequenced in a study of CD8 T cells in Susac syndrome. TCRdb called the immunoSEQ multiplex PCR reads again in MiXCR, with one record for every CDR3 protein. The table includes around 280,000 distinct CDR3 sequences, about 92% detected once. Sequencing input: CD4+ T cells from PBMCs. These TCRs come from a human donor with multiple sclerosis. The CDR3 runs from the conserved cysteine through the conserved F or W. Fields, in order: D gene, J gene, V gene, CDR3 protein. D genes are given only for firm matches.

>TRBD1|TRBJ2-2|TRBV5-1
CASSLAGTASSGELFF
>.|TRBJ1-1|TRBV18
CASSEGQNTEAFF
>.|TRBJ2-2|TRBV6-2/TRBV6-3
CASSYSGRPGELFF
>TRBD2|TRBJ2-7|TRBV7-9
CASSSVGTSGSYEQYF
>.|TRBJ1-1|TRBV18
CASSPLNTEAFF
>.|TRBJ1-2|TRBV7-9
CASTKQGTYGYTF
>.|TRBJ2-5|TRBV14
CASSQAISGQETQYF
>.|TRBJ2-6|TRBV20-1
CSGFLSGANVLTF
>.|TRBJ2-1|TRBV19
CASSTRGYSSNEQFF
>.|TRBJ1-4|TRBV6-6
CASSYSSEKLFF
>.|TRBJ2-1|TRBV30
CAWTGSYNEQFF